These 29 T cell receptor beta chains originate from one sample sequenced in a study of TIL therapy for anti-PD-1-resistant metastatic lung cancer. Noted time point: pre-treatment sample, taken before nivolumab and TIL therapy. Pleural nodules or supraclavicular lymph nodes made up most of the excised metastases sampled. The immunoSEQ assay was v3. Profiled with immunoSEQ multiplex PCR; TCRdb holds only in-frame clones, not every one. This table has about 48,000 clones, approximately 70% appearing once. The sequencing here drew on tumor tissue, taken at baseline. Every receptor here comes from a person between 25 and 80 years old with non-small cell lung cancer.

The genes are TRBV28 and TRBJ2-7, with 12 nucleotides matching TRBD2. CDR3 length: 15 amino acids. J lost 7 bases, V lost 7 bases, and 11 bases had no gene match. Germline V gives CDR1 MDHEN, CDR2 SYDVKM. In nucleotides, the CDR3 is TGTGCCAGCACCGGGACTAGCGGGTTCTGGGTGGAGCAGTACTTC. Translation: CASTGTSGFWVEQYF.

The chain carries TRBV20-1 and TRBJ1-2, with D uncertain. The CDR3 consists of 11 residues. Germline-derived CDR1 and CDR2 are DFQATT and SNEGSKA (reference sequence). Trimming took off 6 bases at V and 4 bases at J, with 9 bases between the two ends. The CDR3 reads CSAAEVYGYTF. CDR3 nucleotide sequence: TGCAGTGCGGCAGAAGTCTATGGCTACACCTTC.

The chain recombines TRBV10-3 with TRBJ2-5, with D tentatively TRBD1 or TRBD2 (6 bases each). V dropped 4 bases and J dropped 5 bases, with 11 bases sitting between them. The CDR3 loop spans 13 amino acids. Germline CDR1 is ENHRY and CDR2 is SYGVKD. The CDR3, as DNA: TGTGCCATCAGTGTGGAGGGGGGCGAGACCCAGTACTTC. Translating gives CAISVEGGETQYF.

The V gene is TRBV28, the J gene TRBJ1-2; TRBD1 matches 11 bases. The V segment lost 3 bases and the J segment 2 bases; nucleotides outside the gene matches: 2. The germline V gene has CDR1 MDHEN and CDR2 SYDVKM. The CDR3 runs to 15 residues. The CDR3 sequence is CASSFGDRGNYGYTF. CDR3 in DNA: TGTGCCAGCAGTTTCGGGGACAGGGGGAACTATGGCTACACCTTC.

The chain recombines TRBV5-6 with TRBJ2-5; 7 bases are shared with TRBD2. Germline V CDR1 and CDR2: SGHDT, YYEEEE. Trimming at V came to 4 bases and at J to 5 bases, leaving 5 bases not matched to a gene. The CDR3 contains 13 residues. In nucleotides, the CDR3 is TGTGCCAGCAGCCTGAGGGGAGGGGAGACCCAGTACTTC. It encodes CASSLRGGETQYF.

The J gene is TRBJ2-1, the V gene TRBV5-8; no reliable D call. V was trimmed by 4 bases and J by 10 bases, leaving 6 bases between them. Germline CDR1 reads SGHTS; CDR2 reads YDEGEE. The CDR3 is 10 amino acids. CDR3: CASSPKEQFF. The CDR3 nucleotides read TGTGCCAGCAGCCCAAAGGAGCAGTTCTTC.

The rearrangement links TRBV30 to TRBJ1-5; no clear D gene. V lost 0 bases and J 9 bases, leaving 15 bases between the germline ends. There are 14 residues in the CDR3. Germline V lookup: CDR1 GTSNPN, CDR2 SVGIG (reference sequence). The CDR3 bases are TGTGCCTGGAGTGTTAGGGTCCTAGAATTGCCCCAGCATTTT. Protein sequence: CAWSVRVLELPQHF.

This clone was counted once. This chain connects TRBV6-1 to TRBJ1-1; unclear D gene. The CDR3 runs 15 residues. Germline assignment: CDR1 MNHNS and CDR2 SASEGT. The germline V and J ends were trimmed by 2 bases and 0 bases, with 10 bases remaining between them. CDR3 sequence (DNA): TGTGCCAGCAGTGAAATGGGTTGGATGAACACTGAAGCTTTCTTT. Its translation: CASSEMGWMNTEAFF.

The V and J genes are TRBV5-1 and TRBJ2-2; D is unresolved. V dropped 4 bases and J dropped 6 bases, with 16 bases sitting between them. Germline V gene lookup returns CDR1 SGHRS and CDR2 YFSETQ. The CDR3 has 15 residues. The CDR3 loop is CASSETGRTAGELFF. The CDR3 coding sequence is TGCGCCAGCAGCGAAACGGGTCGGACCGCCGGGGAGCTGTTTTTT.

This clone appeared a few times. This sequence joins TRBV6-6 and TRBJ1-2; no firm D call. The CDR3 consists of 12 residues. V lost 5 bases, J lost 4 bases, and 8 bases lay in between. Germline CDR1 and CDR2: MNHNY and SVGAGI (reference sequence). Here the CDR3 DNA reads TGTGCCAGCAGTAACGCGGCCTATGGCTACACCTTC. This sequence encodes CASSNAAYGYTF.

The chain is built from TRBV7-2 and TRBJ2-7; 7 bases agree with TRBD2. The length of the CDR3 is 15 residues. From germline, CDR1 is SGHTA and CDR2 FQGNSA. Germline trimming cut 2 bases from V and 1 base from J; bases unmatched to any gene: 5. The CDR3: CASSLLAGVSYEQYF. The CDR3 DNA reads TGTGCCAGCAGCTTACTGGCGGGAGTTTCCTACGAGCAGTACTTC.

V and J are TRBV4-1 and TRBJ2-2, with TRBD2 matching 8 bases. After removal of 3 bases from V and 4 bases from J, the junction contained 7 bases not matched to a gene. Germline CDR1 MGHRA, CDR2 YSYEKL. The CDR3 sequence is 16 residues long. CDR3 sequence: CASSHPGGARTGELFF. The CDR3 DNA sequence: TGCGCCAGCAGCCACCCCGGGGGGGCGCGCACCGGGGAGCTGTTTTTT.

The chain joins TRBV10-3 to TRBJ2-3; 8 positions match TRBD2. The junction had 6 bases not matched to a gene; V was cut back by 0 bases and J by 4 bases. This CDR3 is 16 amino acids long. Per the germline V gene, CDR1 is ENHRY and CDR2 is SYGVKD. This chain's CDR3 is CAISESVSGNADTQYF. DNA for the CDR3: TGTGCCATCAGTGAGTCGGTTAGCGGGAACGCAGATACGCAGTATTTT.

Written as DNA, the CDR3 is TGTGCCTGGAGTGTATCGGGGGAGGTCACCGGGGAGCTGTTTTTT. Protein product: CAWSVSGEVTGELFF. This rearrangement joins TRBV30 to TRBJ2-2, with D maybe TRBD2 (6 bases). The germline V gene has CDR1 GTSNPN and CDR2 SVGIG (reference sequence). This CDR3 comprises 15 residues. Trimming removed 0 bases at V and 4 bases at J, with 12 bases between.

The chain uses TRBV6-1 and TRBJ2-1, with TRBD1 matching 8 bases. After removal of 4 bases from V and 5 bases from J, the junction contained 16 bases not matched to a gene. There are 18 residues in the CDR3. Germline-derived CDR1 and CDR2 are MNHNS and SASEGT. As DNA, the CDR3 is TGTGCCAGCAGTGCCCTGGCGATCAGACAGGGGTCAAACAATGAGCAGTTCTTC. Its translation is CASSALAIRQGSNNEQFF.

The rearrangement joins TRBV19 to TRBJ2-5; 11 bases line up with TRBD2. The CDR3 consists of 15 residues. Germline CDR1 reads LNHDA; CDR2 reads SQIVND (reference sequence). Trimming cost V 4 bases and J 5 bases; bases outside gene matches: 6. The CDR3 coding sequence is TGTGCCAGTAGTACCCTAGCGGGAGGACGGGAGACCCAGTACTTC. Translated, it gives CASSTLAGGRETQYF.

The chain carries TRBV19 and TRBJ1-5; D unclear. V lost 6 bases, J lost 4 bases, and 7 bases lay in between. CDR1 and CDR2 from the germline V gene are LNHDA and SQIVND (reference sequence). This CDR3 region has 12 residues. The CDR3 loop is CASSVTNQPQHF. The DNA of the CDR3 is TGTGCCAGTAGCGTTACAAATCAGCCCCAGCATTTT.

The chain is built from TRBV6-5 and TRBJ2-7; 8 positions match TRBD1. From germline, CDR1 is MNHEY and CDR2 SVGAGI. The CDR3 covers 15 residues. The V and J ends lost 1 base and 6 bases, in that order; junction bases with no gene match: 8. The CDR3 loop reads CASSYWGTGPSEQYF. In DNA form, the CDR3 reads TGTGCCAGCAGTTACTGGGGGACAGGTCCTAGCGAGCAGTACTTC.

The DNA of the CDR3 is TGCGCCAGCAGCTCCCTATCGGGACAATTCTCTGGGGCCAACGTCCTGACTTTC. This sequence encodes CASSSLSGQFSGANVLTF. The chain is built from TRBV5-1 and TRBJ2-6; D perhaps matches TRBD1 (6 bases). CDR1 and CDR2 (germline): SGHRS, YFSETQ. V dropped 3 bases and J dropped 0 bases, with 16 bases sitting between them. This CDR3 contains 18 residues. Full variable domain (outside the CDR3, taken from reference TRBV5-1 and TRBJ2-6): KAGVTQTPRYLIKTRGQQVTLSCSPISGHRSVSWYQQTPGQGLQFLFEYFSETQRNKGNFPGRFSGRQFSNSRSEMNVSTLELGDSALYLCASSSLSGQFSGANVLTFGAGSRLTVL.

The rearrangement joins TRBV6-6 to TRBJ1-1; 8 nucleotides match TRBD1. The J segment lost 2 bases and the V segment lost 10 bases, leaving 6 bases of the junction unmatched. CDR1 is MNHNY, CDR2 SVGAGI, per germline (reference sequence). CDR3 length equals 13 residues. CDR3: CATIDRGNTEAFF. DNA of the CDR3: TGTGCCACAATCGACAGGGGAAACACTGAAGCTTTCTTT.

The gene calls are TRBV5-8 and TRBJ2-4; perhaps D is TRBD1 or TRBD2 (5 bases each). There are 20 residues in the CDR3. Per the germline V gene, CDR1 is SGHTS and CDR2 is YDEGEE. V lost 4 bases and J 0 bases, leaving 26 bases between the germline ends. CDR3 in amino acids: CASSGDRDPALLLAKNIQYF. The CDR3 DNA sequence: TGTGCCAGCAGCGGGGACCGGGACCCCGCCCTCCTATTAGCCAAAAACATTCAGTACTTC.

The J gene is TRBJ2-7, the V gene TRBV11-2; TRBD2 matches 13 bases. The V gene end was trimmed by 4 bases and the J gene end by 4 bases; junction bases not matched to a gene: 4. Germline CDR1 SGHAT, CDR2 FQNNGV. This CDR3 is built from 15 residues. The CDR3 is CASSSTSGRGYEQYF. CDR3 sequence (DNA): TGTGCCAGCAGCTCCACTAGCGGGAGGGGGTACGAGCAGTACTTC.

The chain has TRBV6-6 and TRBJ2-3; 11 positions agree with TRBD2. This CDR3 has 14 amino acids. The germline V gene has CDR1 MNHNY and CDR2 SVGAGI (reference sequence). J lost 5 bases, V lost 8 bases, and 6 bases had no gene match. The CDR3 region is CASLSGGARDTQYF. For the CDR3, the DNA is TGTGCCAGCCTTAGCGGGGGGGCAAGAGATACGCAGTATTTT.

The chain uses TRBV30 and TRBJ1-5, with 7 bases fitting TRBD1. This CDR3 spans 14 amino acids. The trim removed 0 bases at V and 6 bases at J, leaving 5 bases unmatched. Germline-derived CDR1 and CDR2 are GTSNPN and SVGIG (reference sequence). Written as DNA, the CDR3 is TGTGCCTGGAGTGTCGGGCAGGGGGTTCAGCCCCAGCATTTT. It yields the protein CAWSVGQGVQPQHF.

The chain has TRBV6-5 and TRBJ2-1, with 8 bases identical to TRBD2. The CDR3 is 15 residues long. J was trimmed by 4 bases and V by 6 bases; bases with no gene match: 8. The germline gives CDR1 MNHEY, CDR2 SVGAGI. CDR3 nucleotides: TGTGCCAGCAGGTTGGGACTAGAGCTTTACAATGAGCAGTTCTTC. Translation: CASRLGLELYNEQFF.

The chain has TRBV2 and TRBJ1-6, with no clear D. This CDR3 comprises 11 residues. Germline-derived CDR1 and CDR2 are SNHLY and FYNNEI. CDR3 sequence: CADGPPGSLHF. CDR3 DNA: TGTGCAGACGGGCCGCCGGGTTCCCTCCACTTT.

This chain uses TRBV9 with TRBJ2-1, with 7 bases identical to TRBD2. The CDR3 is made up of 13 amino acids. The J segment lost 7 bases and the V segment lost 4 bases, leaving 5 bases of the junction unmatched. Germline values: CDR1 SGDLS, CDR2 YYNGEE. The CDR3 coding sequence is TGTGCCAGCAGCTGGGGGGAGGGGAATGAGCAGTTCTTC. Amino acid sequence: CASSWGEGNEQFF. Variable domain in full (rest from reference TRBV9 and TRBJ2-1): DSGVTQTPKHLITATGQRVTLRCSPRSGDLSVYWYQQSLDQGLQFLIQYYNGEERAKGNILERFSAQQFPDLHSELNLSSLELGDSALYFCASSWGEGNEQFFGPGTRLTVL.

This sequence joins TRBV15 and TRBJ2-2, with 9 nucleotides matching TRBD2. Germline V CDR1 and CDR2: LNHNV, YYDKDF (reference sequence). CDR3 length: 16 residues. V lost 0 bases to trimming and J lost 5 bases; unmatched junction nucleotides: 4. The CDR3 sequence is CATSREAGGWTGELFF. CDR3 in DNA: TGTGCCACCAGCAGAGAAGCGGGGGGCTGGACCGGGGAGCTGTTTTTT.

This chain links TRBV5-1 with TRBJ2-7; 12 bases fit TRBD1. J was trimmed by 1 base and V by 0 bases; bases with no gene match: 8. CDR1 is SGHRS and CDR2 is YFSETQ in the germline V gene. The CDR3 extends over 18 amino acids. Here the CDR3 DNA reads TGCGCCAGCAGCTTGGAGGGACAGGGGGCAAGGGTTTCCTACGAGCAGTACTTC. This encodes CASSLEGQGARVSYEQYF. Variable domain in full (rest from reference TRBV5-1 and TRBJ2-7): KAGVTQTPRYLIKTRGQQVTLSCSPISGHRSVSWYQQTPGQGLQFLFEYFSETQRNKGNFPGRFSGRQFSNSRSEMNVSTLELGDSALYLCASSLEGQGARVSYEQYFGPGTRLTVT.